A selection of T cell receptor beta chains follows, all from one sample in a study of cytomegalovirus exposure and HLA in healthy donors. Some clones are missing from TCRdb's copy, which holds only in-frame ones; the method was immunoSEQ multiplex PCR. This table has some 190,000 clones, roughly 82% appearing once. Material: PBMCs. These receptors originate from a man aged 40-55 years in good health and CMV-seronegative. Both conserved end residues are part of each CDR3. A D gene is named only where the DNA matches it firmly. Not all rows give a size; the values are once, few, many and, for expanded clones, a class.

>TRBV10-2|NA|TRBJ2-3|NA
CASSEPRLVHTQYF
TGCGCCAGCAGTGAGCCCCGACTAGTCCATACGCAGTATTTT
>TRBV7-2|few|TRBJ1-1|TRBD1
CASSWGGTGYTEAFF
TGTGCCAGCAGTTGGGGGGGGACAGGGTACACTGAAGCTTTCTTT
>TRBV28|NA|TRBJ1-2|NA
CASSPRVYGYTF
TGTGCCAGCAGTCCTCGAGTCTATGGCTACACCTTC
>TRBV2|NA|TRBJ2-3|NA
CASTFSTDTQYF
TGTGCCAGCACTTTTAGCACAGATACGCAGTATTTT
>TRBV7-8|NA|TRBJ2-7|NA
CASSFSRQKIDYEQYF
TGTGCCAGCAGCTTTTCTCGTCAGAAAATCGACTACGAGCAGTACTTC
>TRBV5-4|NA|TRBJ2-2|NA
CASSFTSTGELFF
TGTGCCAGCAGCTTCACCAGCACCGGGGAGCTGTTTTTT
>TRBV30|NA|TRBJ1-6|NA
CAWSRGEVNSPLHF
TGTGCCTGGAGTCGGGGGGAGGTTAATTCACCCCTCCACTTT
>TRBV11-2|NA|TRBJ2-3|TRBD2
CASSTTSGRYLPDTQYF
TGTGCCAGCAGCACCACTAGCGGGAGGTATCTTCCAGATACGCAGTATTTT
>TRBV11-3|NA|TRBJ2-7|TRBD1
CASARGQGAGEQYF
TGTGCCAGCGCTAGGGGACAGGGGGCGGGTGAGCAGTACTTC
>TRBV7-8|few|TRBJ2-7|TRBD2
CASSLTSGGPEQYF
TGTGCCAGCAGCCTGACTAGCGGGGGGCCCGAGCAGTACTTC
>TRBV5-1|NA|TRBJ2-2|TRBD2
CASSPGLAGITGTGELFF
TGCGCCAGCAGCCCCGGACTAGCGGGAATCACGGGTACCGGGGAGCTGTTTTTT
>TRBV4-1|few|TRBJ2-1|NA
CASSQGAGYNEQFF
TGCGCCAGCAGCCAAGGGGCGGGTTACAATGAGCAGTTCTTC
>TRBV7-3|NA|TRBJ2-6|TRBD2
CASRLAGTSGANVLTF
TGTGCCAGCCGGCTAGCGGGTACCTCTGGGGCCAACGTCCTGACTTTC
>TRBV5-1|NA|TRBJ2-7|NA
CASSLEGVTEQYF
TGCGCCAGCAGCTTGGAAGGGGTCACCGAGCAGTACTTC
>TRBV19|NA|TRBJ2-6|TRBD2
CASRRERANVLTF
TGTGCCAGTAGGCGGGAGAGAGCCAACGTCCTGACTTTC
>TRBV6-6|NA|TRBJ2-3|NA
CASSQYTTDTQYF
TGTGCCAGCAGCCAGTATACAACAGATACGCAGTATTTT
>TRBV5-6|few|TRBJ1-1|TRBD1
CASSYGQGARGGAFF
TGTGCCAGCAGCTACGGACAGGGGGCGCGTGGGGGAGCTTTCTTT
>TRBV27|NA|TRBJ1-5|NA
CASGGLSNQPQHF
TGTGCCAGCGGAGGTCTGAGCAATCAGCCCCAGCATTTT
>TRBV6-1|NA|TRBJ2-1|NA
CASSPGGSYNEQFF
TGTGCCAGCAGTCCCGGGGGTTCCTACAATGAGCAGTTCTTC
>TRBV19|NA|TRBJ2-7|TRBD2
CASSTPPGLTFSYEQYF
TGTGCCAGTAGTACCCCTCCGGGACTAACTTTCTCCTACGAGCAGTACTTC
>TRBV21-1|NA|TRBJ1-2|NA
CASSRQGRYGYTF
TGTGCCAGCAGTCGACAGGGACGGTATGGCTACACCTTC
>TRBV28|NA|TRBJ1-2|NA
CASSLYGQPYGYTF
TGTGCCAGCAGTTTATACGGACAGCCGTATGGCTACACCTTC
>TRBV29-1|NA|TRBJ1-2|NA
CSAGQRNYGYTF
TGCAGCGCAGGACAGAGAAACTATGGCTACACCTTC
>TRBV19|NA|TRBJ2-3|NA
CASSQPRVVDTQYF
TGTGCCAGTAGTCAACCCCGAGTGGTGGATACGCAGTATTTT
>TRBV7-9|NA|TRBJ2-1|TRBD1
CASVEGQGSYNEQFF
TGTGCCAGCGTAGAAGGACAGGGATCCTACAATGAGCAGTTCTTC
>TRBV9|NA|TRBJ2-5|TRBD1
CASSPGTGIWETQYF
TGTGCCAGCAGCCCCGGGACAGGGATTTGGGAGACCCAGTACTTC
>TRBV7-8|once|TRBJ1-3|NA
CASSLAGTGNTIYF
TGTGCCAGCAGCTTGGCGGGGACTGGAAACACCATATATTTT
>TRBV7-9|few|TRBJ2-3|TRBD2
CASSLATSLRTDTQYF
TGTGCCAGCAGCTTAGCGACTAGCCTTCGCACAGATACGCAGTATTTT
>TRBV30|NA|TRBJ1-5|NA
CAWSVLYSNQPQHF
TGTGCCTGGAGTGTCTTATATAGCAATCAGCCCCAGCATTTT
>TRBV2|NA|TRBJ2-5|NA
CASNFFAGQETQYF
TGTGCCAGCAACTTCTTTGCAGGGCAAGAGACCCAGTACTTC
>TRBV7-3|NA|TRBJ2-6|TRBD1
CASSSKTGSSSGANVLTF
TGTGCCAGCAGCTCAAAGACAGGGTCGAGCTCTGGGGCCAACGTCCTGACTTTC
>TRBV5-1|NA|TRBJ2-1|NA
CASSFGNSYNEQFF
TGCGCCAGCAGCTTCGGGAATTCCTACAATGAGCAGTTCTTC
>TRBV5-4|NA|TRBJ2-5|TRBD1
CASSPDRASQETQYF
TGTGCCAGCAGCCCGGACAGGGCCTCCCAAGAGACCCAGTACTTC
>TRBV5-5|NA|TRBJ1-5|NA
CASSLGGIGNQPQHF
TGTGCCAGCAGCTTGGGAGGCATCGGCAATCAGCCCCAGCATTTT
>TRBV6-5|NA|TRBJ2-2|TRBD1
CASSLAGTGVFGELFF
TGTGCCAGCAGTTTAGCCGGGACAGGGGTCTTCGGGGAGCTGTTTTTT
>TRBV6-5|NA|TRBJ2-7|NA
CASSYVRDSYEQYF
TGTGCCAGCAGTTACGTCCGGGACTCCTACGAGCAGTACTTC
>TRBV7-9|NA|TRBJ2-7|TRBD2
CASSYRDYSYEQYF
TGTGCCAGCAGCTACCGGGACTATTCCTACGAGCAGTACTTC
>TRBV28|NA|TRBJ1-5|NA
CASRAGVRPQHF
TGTGCCAGCAGAGCCGGGGTCAGGCCCCAGCATTTT
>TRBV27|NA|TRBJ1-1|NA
CASSLKQNTEAFF
TGTGCCAGCAGTTTAAAACAGAACACTGAAGCTTTCTTT
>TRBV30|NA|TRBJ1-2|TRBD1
CAWSVGQGQVYGYTF
TGTGCCTGGAGTGTGGGCCAGGGACAGGTCTATGGCTACACCTTC
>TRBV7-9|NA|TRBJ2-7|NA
CASSLDGNYEQYF
TGTGCCAGCAGCTTAGATGGCAACTACGAGCAGTACTTC
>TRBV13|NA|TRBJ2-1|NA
CASSTRLASRYNEQFF
TGTGCCAGCAGCACCCGCCTAGCGTCGCGGTACAATGAGCAGTTCTTC
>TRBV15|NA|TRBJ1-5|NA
CATSRFPGPQHF
TGTGCCACCAGCAGGTTTCCCGGGCCCCAGCATTTT
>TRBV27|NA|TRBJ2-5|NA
CASSFQGPVETQYF
TGTGCCAGTAGTTTCCAGGGGCCGGTAGAGACCCAGTACTTC
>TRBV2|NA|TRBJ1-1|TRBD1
CASSDQGAPGTEAFF
TGTGCCAGCAGTGACCAGGGGGCGCCGGGCACTGAAGCTTTCTTT
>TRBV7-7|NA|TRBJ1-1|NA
CASSPSTNTEAFF
TGTGCTAGCAGCCCTTCTACGAACACTGAAGCTTTCTTT
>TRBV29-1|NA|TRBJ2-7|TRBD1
CSVERRGPSSYEQYF
TGCAGCGTTGAACGAAGGGGGCCATCCAGCTACGAGCAGTACTTC
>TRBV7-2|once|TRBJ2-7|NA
CASSLEGVSYEQYF
TGTGCCAGCAGCTTAGAGGGGGTCTCCTACGAGCAGTACTTC
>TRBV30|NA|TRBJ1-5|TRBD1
CAWSPGGTVDPQHF
TGTGCCTGGAGTCCAGGGGGCACCGTCGATCCCCAGCATTTT
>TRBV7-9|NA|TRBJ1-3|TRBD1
CASSIGQGSGNTIYF
TGTGCCAGCAGCATAGGACAGGGCTCTGGAAACACCATATATTTT
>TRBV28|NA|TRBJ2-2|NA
CASRSRAGELFF
TGTGCCAGCAGATCCAGGGCCGGGGAGCTGTTTTTT
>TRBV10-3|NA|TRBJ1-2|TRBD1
CAIRPGQGTLPYGYTF
TGTGCCATCAGGCCGGGACAGGGGACCCTCCCTTATGGCTACACCTTC
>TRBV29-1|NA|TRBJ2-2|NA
CSVLGHLNTGELFF
TGCAGCGTACTCGGACATCTTAATACGGGGGAGCTGTTTTTT
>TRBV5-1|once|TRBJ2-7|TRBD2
CASSFQTGLTGEQYF
TGCGCCAGCAGCTTCCAAACGGGACTAACTGGGGAGCAGTACTTC
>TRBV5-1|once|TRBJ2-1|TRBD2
CASSLFPLAVTGNEQFF
TGCGCCAGCAGCTTATTCCCTCTAGCGGTAACGGGCAATGAGCAGTTCTTC
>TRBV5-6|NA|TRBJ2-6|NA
CASSFRGSGANVLTF
TGTGCCAGCAGCTTTAGGGGGTCCGGGGCCAACGTCCTGACTTTC
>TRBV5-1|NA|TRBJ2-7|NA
CASSLVDFSYEQYF
TGCGCCAGCAGCTTGGTGGACTTTTCCTACGAGCAGTACTTC
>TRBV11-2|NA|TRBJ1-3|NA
CASSKQAISGNTIYF
TGTGCCAGCAGCAAACAGGCGATCTCTGGAAACACCATATATTTT
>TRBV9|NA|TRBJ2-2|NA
CASSVGGLGLGGELFF
TGTGCCAGCAGCGTAGGTGGCTTGGGGCTGGGCGGGGAGCTGTTTTTT